The subject of this entry is one T cell receptor (beta chain). Its antigen is still unknown. CDR3 length: 13 residues. Per germline, CDR1 MNHNY and CDR2 SVGAGI (reference sequence). With 5 bases removed from V and 3 bases from J, the gap between germline ends came to 10 bases. The data were obtained in a study of shared clonotypes between healthy human individuals. Findings and caveats of the study: Donor scarcity curtailed the genetic and exposure-history diversity represented herein. Four donors held about 5% of naive CD4 clonotypes in common.

Researchers ran the assay at a deep level. The genomic DNA of each subset was split evenly across several immunoSEQ plates. Repertoires were generated with immunoSEQ multiplex PCR, while TCRdb's copy carries only in-frame clones and drops some. The sample includes around 2.1 million clones, around 93% of them seen just once. Naive-designated CD8 cells lacked CD45RO, were positively enriched for CCR7, and omitted terminally differentiated effector memory CD45RA+ cells. V gene TRBV6-6 combines with J gene TRBJ1-1, with D uncertain. Sequencing used naive CD8+ T cells from PBMCs. The TCR was taken from a man between 18 and 29 years old in good health. Some clones in this sample may be carry-over from other donors' samples. CDR3 coding DNA: TGTGCCAGCAGTGCCGGACCCTACACTGAAGCTTTCTTT. It encodes CASSAGPYTEAFF.